These 15 T cell receptor beta chains share one sample of origin, sequenced in a study of blood T cell repertoires in COVID-19. The data were produced by immunoSEQ multiplex PCR, yet TCRdb's version contains in-frame clones alone and is incomplete. This sample carries about 260,000 clones, roughly 86% of them seen once, and the ten largest clones take around a tenth. Sequencing input: peripheral blood. The receptors originated from a man aged 35-49 years who had recovered from COVID-19.

The gene calls are TRBV6-2 or TRBV6-3 and TRBJ2-1; possibly TRBD2 for D (6 bases). The germline V and J ends were trimmed by 4 bases and 7 bases, with 17 bases remaining between them. From germline, CDR1 is MNHEY and CDR2 SVGEGT. The CDR3 length is 15 residues. CDR3 DNA sequence: TGTGCCAGCAGTTCCGGGACTGCGGGATCTAATGAGCAGTTCTTC. Its protein product is CASSSGTAGSNEQFF.

The V and J genes are TRBV2 and TRBJ2-7; D is perhaps TRBD2 (5 bases). The CDR3 extends over 13 amino acids. CDR1 and CDR2 from the germline V gene are SNHLY and FYNNEI. Trimming removed 0 bases at V and 6 bases at J, with 9 bases between. CDR3 sequence reads: CASSEASAGEQYF. The CDR3 region has the DNA TGTGCCAGCAGTGAAGCCTCGGCGGGCGAGCAGTACTTC.

The J gene is TRBJ1-5, the V gene TRBV6-4; D gene uncertain. V dropped 8 bases and J dropped 5 bases, with 16 bases sitting between them. The V gene's germline CDR1 is MRHNA and CDR2 SNTAGT. There are 14 residues in the CDR3. DNA of the CDR3: TGTGCCAGCTCGCGGACGGGGAGAGATCAGCCCCAGCATTTT. Protein: CASSRTGRDQPQHF.

In its sample, this clone was seen a few times. The chain links TRBV6-5 to TRBJ1-5; D perhaps matches TRBD1 (5 bases). Trimming removed 8 bases from V and 0 bases from J, with 14 bases in between. Germline V gene data show CDR1 as MNHEY and CDR2 as SVGAGI. The CDR3 extends over 15 amino acids. CDR3 in amino acids: CASRDSNLSNQPQHF. The CDR3, as DNA: TGTGCCAGCCGGGACTCTAACCTTAGCAATCAGCCCCAGCATTTT.

This chain uses TRBV2 with TRBJ1-2, with D possibly matching TRBD1 (6 bases). The CDR3 covers 13 residues. Germline CDR1 SNHLY, CDR2 FYNNEI. V lost 6 bases to trimming and J lost 2 bases, with 10 bases between them. The CDR3 nucleotides are TGTGCCAGCAGCTGGACAGCCAACTATGGCTACACCTTC. Translation gives CASSWTANYGYTF.

The chain combines TRBV4-3 with TRBJ2-3; 8 bases match TRBD2. The germline gives CDR1 LGHNA, CDR2 YSLEER. V was pared by 5 bases and J by 7 bases, with 14 bases of the junction left unmatched. This CDR3 comprises 16 residues. This chain's CDR3 is CASSLARGDYTNTQYF. DNA of the CDR3: TGCGCCAGCAGCTTGGCGCGGGGGGACTACACGAATACGCAGTATTTT.

On this clone itself: A much more abundant neighbour one base away suggests this may be a read error. The chain couples TRBV7-3 to TRBJ1-1, with D perhaps matching TRBD1 (6 bases). Germline V CDR1 and CDR2: SGHTA, FQGTGA. The length of the CDR3 is 13 residues. V lost 5 bases and J 1 base, leaving 8 bases between the germline ends. CDR3 region: CASSPTGNTEAFF. In DNA form, the CDR3 reads TGTGCCAGCAGCCCGACAGGGAACACTGAAGCTTTCTTT.

The rearrangement joins TRBV7-2 to TRBJ2-1; D remains unclear. This CDR3 has 13 residues. Between the trimmed V and J ends, which lost 4 bases and 5 bases, there was a span of 9 bases. CDR1 SGHTA and CDR2 FQGNSA come from the germline V gene. For the CDR3, the DNA is TGTGCCAGCAGCTCTATGTCCCACAATGAGCAGTTCTTC. It specifies CASSSMSHNEQFF.

This rearrangement joins TRBV10-3 to TRBJ1-1; 7 positions agree with TRBD1. V gave up 4 bases and J gave up 3 bases; unmatched junction bases: 5. CDR3 length: 14 amino acids. Per germline, CDR1 ENHRY and CDR2 SYGVKD. The DNA for the CDR3 is TGTGCCATCAGTGTAAGGGGGCGAGACACTGAAGCTTTCTTT. This gives the protein CAISVRGRDTEAFF.

This clone was counted a few times. This sequence joins TRBV5-1 and TRBJ1-4; the D gene is possibly TRBD1 (5 bases). The CDR3 consists of 15 residues. Per the germline V gene, CDR1 is SGHRS and CDR2 is YFSETQ. V dropped 6 bases and J dropped 8 bases, with 20 bases sitting between them. CDR3 loop: CASKPAGLQREKLFF. DNA of the CDR3: TGCGCCAGCAAGCCAGCGGGGCTACAGAGAGAAAAACTGTTTTTT.

This CDR3 is CASSHRDRGYSPLHF. CDR3 coding DNA: TGTGCCAGCAGTCACCGGGACAGGGGCTATTCACCCCTCCACTTT. The rearrangement links TRBV2 to TRBJ1-6, with 10 bases lining up with TRBD1. V gave up 5 bases and J gave up 8 bases; unmatched junction bases: 6. The CDR3 extends over 15 amino acids. Germline V CDR1 and CDR2: SNHLY, FYNNEI.

This sequence joins TRBV19 and TRBJ2-5; 9 bases agree with TRBD1. Germline values: CDR1 LNHDA, CDR2 SQIVND (reference sequence). The junction had 4 bases not matched to a gene; V was cut back by 6 bases and J by 5 bases. The CDR3 extends over 13 amino acids. The CDR3 DNA is TGTGCCAGTAGCCATGGGACAGGGGAGACCCAGTACTTC. Translation gives CASSHGTGETQYF. Looking up the rest from reference TRBV19 and TRBJ2-5 gives the full variable domain: DGGITQSPKYLFRKEGQNVTLSCEQNLNHDAMYWYRQDPGQGLRLIYYSQIVNDFQKGDIAEGYSVSREKKESFPLTVTSAQKNPTAFYLCASSHGTGETQYFGPGTRLLVL.

The chain recombines TRBV7-8 with TRBJ2-6; 7 bases align to TRBD1. The J segment lost 1 base and the V segment lost 3 bases, leaving 6 bases of the junction unmatched. The CDR3 runs to 17 residues. Germline CDR1 SGHVS, CDR2 FQNEAQ. The CDR3 loop reads CASSLGQITSGANVLTF. The CDR3, as DNA: TGTGCCAGCAGCTTGGGACAGATAACTTCTGGGGCCAACGTCCTGACTTTC.

The rearrangement uses TRBV9 and TRBJ2-7; a possible D gene is TRBD2 (7 bases). CDR1 and CDR2 (germline): SGDLS, YYNGEE. The CDR3 is 16 amino acids. The V and J ends lost 4 bases and 2 bases respectively, with 19 bases between them. The DNA for the CDR3 is TGTGCCAGCAGCCAGGGAGGGGGGCCGATTACCTACGAGCAGTACTTC. Translated: CASSQGGGPITYEQYF.

The rearrangement joins TRBV30 to TRBJ2-3; no definite D call. The CDR3 totals 16 residues. V was cut by 2 bases and J by 1 base, with 16 bases left in between. Germline V CDR1 and CDR2: GTSNPN, SVGIG (reference sequence). The CDR3 DNA reads as TGTGCCTGGAGTCCCCTAGGCCACTGGGGCACAGATACGCAGTATTTT. Translation gives CAWSPLGHWGTDTQYF.